The T cell receptor beta chain under discussion was sequenced for a study of blood T cell repertoires in COVID-19 (dated by TCRdb to the early 2020s). Regarding the study in general: Samples from collaborators originated in the United States, Italy and Spain and spanned both the acute and convalescent phases of COVID-19. The material from the prospective study consisted of cDNA or gDNA derived from T cells, B-cell-depleted T cells, or PBMCs. Subjects who had been exposed to COVID-19, were actively infected with it, or had recovered from it provided the deeply sampled blood TCRbeta repertoires that made up the dataset. The repertoires were released in a freely available public database meant as a resource for research on the immune response to SARS-CoV-2. The samples were drawn from the first 160 participants of the ongoing ImmuneRACE study and from some 1,300 subjects provided by 6 global collaborators. The sample metadata nearly always contained a de-identified subject ID, COVID-19 status, age in years and sex. Where available, HLA class I and class II types were taken from metadata supplied by the sample provider and were not determined by assay-based typing.

The immunoSEQ Assay, a bias-controlled multiplex PCR, was used to amplify TCRbeta CDR3 regions from genomic DNA. As for how the authors treated the data: Within the assay, amplification of reference gene primers was used to estimate how many nucleated cells each sample contained. To quantify the absolute abundance of each unique TCRbeta CDR3 rearrangement, sequence reads were collapsed and filtered. For each sample, productive Simpson clonality was calculated as the square root of Simpson's diversity index across productive rearrangements. TCRdb holds this immuneACCESS table with in-frame rearrangements only. Some clones are missing; in checked studies, unresolved V genes explain under half, and the rest has no known cause. V, J and clone size are taken as reported in that table, and D and trimming were inferred from the DNA itself. The sample table records about 64,000 clones; around 86% of these occur just once. More than 0.95% of the sample belongs to the ten largest clones.

Clipping removes 3 bases from V and 4 bases from J, with 14 as the unmatched junction base count. CDR3 length: 18 amino acids, cysteine to phenylalanine. The DNA shown is the 54-base CDR3, in frame from base 1. The germline V gene sets CDR1 to SGHDN and CDR2 to FVKESK. For this clone: What antigen it recognizes has not been identified. One base away there is no much larger clone; base qualities are not given.

Whole blood was collected in K2EDTA tubes by collaborating institutions according to the institutions' own protocols. For TCRbeta analysis, collaborators shipped samples as frozen whole blood, isolated PBMCs, or DNA extracted from either of those sample types. Beyond this particular receptor, the publication reports: The quantity of clinical and demographic metadata differed by source and by participant and was supplied without curation.

The sample taken for sequencing was peripheral blood. The sequence came from a man aged 40-49 years with acute or convalescent COVID-19. Rearrangement joined TRBV14 to TRBJ2-1; TRBD2 matches 8 bases in the middle. In nucleotides, the sequence is TGTGCCAGCAGCCAGAGCGGGGGCCGTCGACTCCTATACAATGAGCAGTTCTTC. Its protein is CASSQSGGRRLLYNEQFF.